What follows are 21 T cell receptor beta chains derived from one specimen sequenced in a study of a mutant IDH1 vaccine in newly diagnosed glioma. The antigens of these receptors remain unknown. Time point of the sample: week 47, end of study. All doses held 300 ug of mutant IDH1 20-mer peptide, with topical imiquimod. Libraries were prepared by immunoSEQ multiplex PCR; TCRdb keeps only in-frame clonotypes and omits some of them. The data hold 40,000 to 50,000 clones, with around 82% observed a single time. This specimen consisted of PBMCs, obtained from a glioma patient whose treatment included an IDH1 peptide vaccine. These receptors came from a man aged 18 to 29 with glioma. Some clones in this sample may be carry-over from other donors' samples.

The V gene is TRBV12-5, the J gene TRBJ1-4, with D perhaps TRBD1 (5 bases). Trimming shortened V by 5 bases and J by 8 bases, and 18 bases separated the two germline ends. Germline V gene lookup returns CDR1 LGHNT and CDR2 FRNRAP. The CDR3 length is 15 residues. Written as DNA, the CDR3 is TGTGCTAGTGGTAGTACAGGACGCCTGAAGGAAAAACTGTTTTTT. The encoded protein is CASGSTGRLKEKLFF.

V usage is TRBV6-1 and J usage is TRBJ1-5, with a possible D match to TRBD1 (6 bases). CDR3 length: 16 residues. With 3 bases removed from V and 0 bases from J, the gap between germline ends came to 12 bases. The germline V gene has CDR1 MNHNS and CDR2 SASEGT. The CDR3 spells CASSDRGLYSNQPQHF. The CDR3 DNA reads TGTGCCAGCAGTGACAGGGGCCTCTATAGCAATCAGCCCCAGCATTTT.

The rearrangement links TRBV5-5 to TRBJ1-1; tentative D call: TRBD1 (6 bases). Germline values: CDR1 SGHKS, CDR2 YYEKEE (reference sequence). Trimming cost V 2 bases and J 1 base, with 12 bases left between them. This CDR3 is 15 amino acids long. CDR3 sequence: CASSFFDRPNTEAFF. The CDR3 DNA sequence: TGTGCCAGCAGCTTTTTTGACAGGCCGAACACTGAAGCTTTCTTT.

The CDR3 region is CASKPGRQNNQPQHF. Here the CDR3 DNA reads TGTGCCAGTAAACCGGGACGGCAGAACAATCAGCCCCAGCATTTT. The genes are TRBV19 and TRBJ1-5; possibly TRBD1 for D (5 bases). V lost 7 bases and J 3 bases, leaving 16 bases between the germline ends. CDR3 length: 15 amino acids. Germline V gives CDR1 LNHDA, CDR2 SQIVND (reference sequence).

The rearrangement links TRBV6-1 to TRBJ2-7; 7 nucleotides agree with TRBD1. Germline V gives CDR1 MNHNS, CDR2 SASEGT. Trimming removed 1 base from V and 1 base from J; junction bases left unmatched: 4. This CDR3 comprises 15 residues. This chain's CDR3 is CASSEEGGGSYEQYF. DNA of the CDR3: TGTGCCAGCAGTGAAGAAGGGGGCGGTTCCTACGAGCAGTACTTC.

J is TRBJ1-3 and V is TRBV12-1; no check of the table's D call, TRBD1, against the DNA was made. TRBV12-1 is annotated as a pseudogene. The CDR3 contains 17 residues. As DNA, the CDR3 is TGTGCCAGCAGCTACCTTATACAGGGACGCTCTGGAAACACCATATATTTT. This sequence encodes CASSYLIQGRSGNTIYF.

This clone came up once. The CDR3 DNA follows: TGTGCCAGCAGCTTGGGCGGGACCGGAGGAAACACCATATATTTT. Translation gives CASSLGGTGGNTIYF. The chain is built from TRBV7-8 and TRBJ1-3, with D possibly matching TRBD1 (5 bases). Per germline, CDR1 SGHVS and CDR2 FQNEAQ. This CDR3 contains 15 residues. V lost 3 bases and J 4 bases, leaving 13 bases between the germline ends.

This clone was seen a few times. The chain couples TRBV4-2 to TRBJ1-5; D gene ambiguous. This CDR3 spans 13 amino acids. Trimming took 1 base from V and 6 from J, leaving 7 bases between them. The germline CDR1 and CDR2 sequences are LGHNA and YNFKEQ. The CDR3, as DNA: TGTGCCAGCAGCCAAGGATCAGGTCAGCCCCAGCATTTT. It encodes CASSQGSGQPQHF.

V usage is TRBV27 and J usage is TRBJ1-5; tentatively, D is TRBD1 (5 bases). The CDR3 runs 14 residues. Germline V gene sequence: CDR1 MNHEY, CDR2 SMNVEV (reference sequence). V was cut by 3 bases and J by 7 bases, with 13 bases left in between. CDR3 sequence reads: CASSFRRGVQPQHF. In nucleotides, the CDR3 is TGTGCCAGCAGTTTCCGTCGAGGGGTCCAGCCCCAGCATTTT.

This sequence joins TRBV30 and TRBJ2-1, with 9 bases lining up with TRBD1. This CDR3 spans 15 amino acids. V was pared by 5 bases and J by 6 bases, with 11 bases of the junction left unmatched. Per germline, CDR1 GTSNPN and CDR2 SVGIG (reference sequence). In nucleotides, the CDR3 is TGTGCCTGGCGACAGTGGACAGGGGCACGCAATGAGCAGTTCTTC. It yields the protein CAWRQWTGARNEQFF.

V is TRBV7-9 and J is TRBJ2-1; the D is unclear. CDR3 length equals 12 residues. The germline V gene encodes CDR1 SEHNR and CDR2 FQNEAQ (reference sequence). The V and J ends lost 6 bases and 8 bases respectively, with 11 bases between them. The CDR3 is CASSPDSDEQFF. CDR3 DNA: TGTGCCAGCAGTCCCGATTCGGATGAGCAGTTCTTC.

This clone came up a few times. The chain links TRBV19 to TRBJ1-5; D is unclear. Deletions cut 5 bases from V and 1 base from J, with 9 bases between. The CDR3 sequence is 14 residues long. The germline CDR1 and CDR2 sequences are LNHDA and SQIVND (reference sequence). DNA of the CDR3: TGTGCCAGTAGTCTCCCCCGGAGCAATCAGCCCCAGCATTTT. It translates to CASSLPRSNQPQHF.

The rearrangement uses TRBV11-1 and TRBJ2-7, with D maybe TRBD1 (5 bases). CDR1 SGHAT and CDR2 FQDESV come from the germline V gene (reference sequence). Between the trimmed V and J ends, which lost 5 bases and 0 bases, there was a span of 11 bases. The length of the CDR3 is 14 residues. The CDR3 reads CASSPDRLSYEQYF. CDR3 nucleotide sequence: TGTGCCAGCAGCCCCGACAGACTCTCCTACGAGCAGTACTTC.

For this clone: The junction and the germline gene differ at one end; a read error may be behind it. The chain uses TRBV6-5 and TRBJ1-3; TRBD1 matches 8 bases. The germline gives CDR1 MNHEY, CDR2 SVGAGI. The CDR3 is 15 amino acids. CDR3 protein: CASRRQGLTGNTIYF. As DNA, the CDR3 is TGTGCCAGCAGAAGACAGGGGCTAACTGGGAACACCATATATTTT.

V and J are TRBV28 and TRBJ1-2; D not certain. Germline loops: CDR1 MDHEN, CDR2 SYDVKM. Trimming removed 5 bases from V and 2 bases from J, with 15 bases in between. This CDR3 region has 15 residues. This CDR3 is CASSDLKETNYGYTF. CDR3 nucleotide sequence: TGTGCCAGCAGTGACCTGAAAGAGACCAACTATGGCTACACCTTC.

This chain joins TRBV30 and TRBJ2-5; TRBD2 agrees at 8 bases. CDR3 length equals 15 residues. The germline V gene encodes CDR1 GTSNPN and CDR2 SVGIG (reference sequence). V lost 3 bases to trimming and J lost 6 bases; unmatched junction nucleotides: 12. CDR3 DNA: TGTGCCTGGAGCCAATGGGAGCGGGAGATGAAGACCCAGTACTTC. Encoded protein: CAWSQWEREMKTQYF. The whole variable domain, filled in from reference TRBV30 and TRBJ2-5, reads SQTIHQWPATLVQPVGSPLSLECTVEGTSNPNLYWYRQAAGRGLQLLFYSVGIGQISSEVPQNLSASRPQDRQFILSSKKLLLSDSGFYLCAWSQWEREMKTQYFGPGTRLLVL.

This sequence joins TRBV5-1 and TRBJ2-5; tentative D call: TRBD1 (6 bases). V lost 3 bases and J 4 bases, leaving 13 bases between the germline ends. This CDR3 has 14 residues. Germline values: CDR1 SGHRS, CDR2 YFSETQ. The CDR3 DNA sequence: TGCGCCAGCAGCTCCCGTGGGGGCGCAGAGACCCAGTACTTC. This translates into CASSSRGGAETQYF.

This chain links TRBV6-5 with TRBJ1-4, with 10 nucleotides matching TRBD1. The trim removed 0 bases at V and 7 bases at J, leaving 5 bases unmatched. The length of the CDR3 is 16 residues. CDR1 and CDR2 (germline): MNHEY, SVGAGI. CDR3 residues: CASSYSPGTGAEKLFF. The CDR3 nucleotides are TGTGCCAGCAGTTACTCCCCCGGGACAGGGGCTGAAAAACTGTTTTTT.

The chain carries TRBV5-8 and TRBJ2-7; tentatively, D is TRBD2 (6 bases). Germline CDR1 reads SGHTS; CDR2 reads YDEGEE. The CDR3 consists of 15 residues. V lost 2 bases, J lost 3 bases, and 15 bases lay in between. The CDR3 sequence: CASSFSGREVYEQYF. CDR3 bases: TGTGCCAGCAGCTTCTCGGGCAGGGAGGTCTACGAGCAGTACTTC.

This chain connects TRBV6-5 to TRBJ2-1, with 8 bases that match TRBD2. CDR1 MNHEY and CDR2 SVGAGI come from the germline V gene. The CDR3 has 13 residues. Trimming took 9 bases from V and 5 from J; bases not matched to a gene: 6. In DNA, the CDR3 is TGTGCCAGTCTCGGGACTAGGCACAATGAGCAGTTCTTC. Translated: CASLGTRHNEQFF.

The table lists this clone with a few counts. The same CDR3 is also encoded by other DNA sequences in this sample. CDR3 amino acids: CASSQDLGGNYGYTF. CDR3 nucleotides: TGCGCCAGCAGCCAAGACTTGGGGGGGAACTATGGCTACACCTTC. This chain links TRBV4-1 with TRBJ1-2, with a weak D call TRBD1 (5 bases). V was cut by 0 bases and J by 2 bases, with 10 bases left in between. The CDR3 totals 15 residues. Germline V gives CDR1 MGHRA, CDR2 YSYEKL.